This T cell receptor (beta chain) emerged from a study of cytomegalovirus exposure and HLA in healthy donors. Study-level points and caveats: As a later analysis revealed, the rate of TCR association differed by HLA locus, with DRB1 most and HLA-C fewest.

Only one count was recorded for this clone. The antigen remains unidentified. Amplification used 60 Vbeta primers and 13 Jbeta primers. Here immunoSEQ multiplex PCR was the method, and the copy in TCRdb shows in-frame clones only, minus some. The sample shows 65,000 or so clones, approximately 80% of them seen only once. The germline V gene encodes CDR1 LGHNA and CDR2 YSLEER. The CDR3 runs 15 residues. The junction had 5 bases not matched to a gene; V was cut back by 0 bases and J by 6 bases. The chain couples TRBV4-3 to TRBJ1-2; 9 bases match TRBD1. The clonotype comes from a middle-aged woman in good health and CMV-seropositive. Sequences were obtained from PBMCs. This chain's CDR3 is CASSQDRDRDNGYTF. CDR3 sequence (DNA): TGCGCCAGCAGCCAAGACCGGGACAGGGATAATGGCTACACCTTC.